This TCR beta chain was sequenced in a study of blood T cell repertoires in COVID-19. Study as a whole: The cDNA or gDNA used as material had been derived from T cells, B-cell-depleted T cells, or PBMCs.

This clone showed up just once. Germline V gives CDR1 SEHNR, CDR2 FQNEAQ (reference sequence). The CDR3 length is 16 residues. Trimming removed 4 bases at V and 3 bases at J, with 18 bases between. Produced via immunoSEQ multiplex PCR; TCRdb's table is partial and in-frame only. The table records approximately 300,000 clones, almost 90% of them present only once. The sample comprised peripheral blood. The source of this sequence is a middle-aged woman with COVID-19, enrolled during active disease. This chain joins TRBV7-9 and TRBJ1-2; no reliable D call. The CDR3 DNA sequence: TGTGCCAGCAGCTCGCCGGATCCTAGCAGTTACTATGGCTACACCTTC. Its translation: CASSSPDPSSYYGYTF.